Listed here are 9 T cell receptor beta chains from one sample, sequenced in a study of cytomegalovirus exposure and HLA in healthy donors. The table came from immunoSEQ multiplex PCR; TCRdb's copy has only in-frame clones and leaves some out. Among fewer than 400,000 clones listed, 70% to 90% were seen once. Material for sequencing was PBMCs. These receptors came from a man aged 25 to 40 in good health and CMV-seronegative.

The CDR3 protein is CASSLAGGGGTDTQYF. The CDR3 DNA reads TGCGCCAGCAGCTTGGCGGGAGGAGGTGGCACAGATACGCAGTATTTT. The chain recombines TRBV5-1 with TRBJ2-3, with 7 positions matching TRBD2. With V trimmed by 0 bases and J by 1 base, 5 bases remained unmatched. Germline CDR1 SGHRS, CDR2 YFSETQ. This CDR3 has 16 amino acids.

The V gene is TRBV27, the J gene TRBJ2-2, with TRBD1 identical over 7 bases. CDR3 length: 13 amino acids. Germline loops: CDR1 MNHEY, CDR2 SMNVEV (reference sequence). V was pared by 6 bases and J by 6 bases, with 4 bases of the junction left unmatched. The CDR3 nucleotides read TGTGCCAGCAGGAGACAGGGCGCCGGGGAGCTGTTTTTT. This sequence encodes CASRRQGAGELFF.

This clone has more than one count but fewer than ten. CDR3 in DNA: TGTGCCAGCAGTGGGGAGCGTCCACCCCTCCACTTT. Translated, it gives CASSGERPPLHF. The rearrangement uses TRBV6-1 and TRBJ1-6; D is uncertain. Germline values: CDR1 MNHNS, CDR2 SASEGT. This CDR3 region has 12 residues. V lost 4 bases and J 11 bases, leaving 9 bases between the germline ends.

The chain carries TRBV15 and TRBJ1-1; 9 positions agree with TRBD1. Germline values: CDR1 LNHNV, CDR2 YYDKDF (reference sequence). Unmatched junction bases numbered 13, after V lost 4 bases and J lost 4 bases. The CDR3 is 17 amino acids. For the CDR3, the DNA is TGTGCCACCAGCAATCCCGCACAGGGGGCGTATGTCACTGAAGCTTTCTTT. Translated, it gives CATSNPAQGAYVTEAFF.

This clone was seen just once. The V call is TRBV2, the J call TRBJ2-2; the match to TRBD1 covers 9 bases. The CDR3 is 15 residues long. V trimming: 7 bases; J trimming: 5 bases; junction bases outside the gene matches: 8. Germline V gene sequence: CDR1 SNHLY, CDR2 FYNNEI. The CDR3 is CASNPDRGWTGELFF. The CDR3 nucleotides read TGTGCCAGCAACCCGGACAGGGGATGGACCGGGGAGCTGTTTTTT. Based on the CDR3 plus reference TRBV2 and TRBJ2-2, the full variable domain is EPEVTQTPSHQVTQMGQEVILRCVPISNHLYFYWYRQILGQKVEFLVSFYNNEISEKSEIFDDQFSVERPDGSNFTLKIRSTKLEDSAMYFCASNPDRGWTGELFFGEGSRLTVL.

This chain joins TRBV6-6 and TRBJ2-3, with 11 bases identical to TRBD2. J gave up 4 bases and V 4 bases, and 7 bases lay outside the gene matches. From germline, CDR1 is MNHNY and CDR2 SVGAGI (reference sequence). The CDR3 runs 16 residues. The CDR3 reads CASSSLSGGAADTQYF. DNA for the CDR3: TGTGCCAGCAGTTCCCTTAGCGGGGGGGCCGCAGATACGCAGTATTTT.

The V gene is TRBV6-5, the J gene TRBJ2-3; D is unresolved. Germline V lookup: CDR1 MNHEY, CDR2 SVGAGI. The length of the CDR3 is 11 residues. V was clipped by 6 bases and J by 4 bases, with 5 bases between them. CDR3 sequence (DNA): TGTGCCAGCAGACAAGCAGATACGCAGTATTTT. Its protein product is CASRQADTQYF.

This chain connects TRBV19 to TRBJ1-5; TRBD1 matches at 8 bases. Germline V lookup: CDR1 LNHDA, CDR2 SQIVND (reference sequence). Trimming at V came to 3 bases and at J to 5 bases, leaving 9 bases not matched to a gene. The CDR3 totals 16 residues. The CDR3 region has the DNA TGTGCCAGTAGTATGGTGGGGACAGGAGGTTATCAGCCCCAGCATTTT. Amino acids: CASSMVGTGGYQPQHF.

V and J are TRBV6-5 and TRBJ2-7; TRBD2 matches at 12 bases. Germline V gene data show CDR1 as MNHEY and CDR2 as SVGAGI. With V trimmed by 6 bases and J by 6 bases, 6 bases remained unmatched. The CDR3 is made up of 14 amino acids. CDR3 loop: CASSSLAGGTEQYF. CDR3 DNA sequence: TGTGCCAGCAGCTCCCTAGCGGGGGGGACCGAGCAGTACTTC.